This T cell receptor (beta chain) was profiled in a study of T cells in Graves' hyperthyroidism and ophthalmopathy. This clonotype was seen repeatedly, ten times or more. Its specificity is not known. The study defined stable Graves' hyperthyroidism as no ophthalmopathy progression within 18 months. Researchers barred patients who had uncontrolled infection, other autoimmune disease, pregnancy or lactation. After removal of 4 bases from V and 2 bases from J, the junction contained 4 bases not matched to a gene. The CDR3 covers 15 residues. Germline V gene sequence: CDR1 SGHTA, CDR2 FQGNSA. Overall study findings and caveats: In blood, most of the thyroid clonotypes expanded above 0.001 were also present.

TCR beta CDR3 region amplification was performed from RNA transcripts. The HTBI set primed first-round TCR CDR3 RT-PCR. TCRdb independently ran MiXCR on the multiplex PCR reads; one entry per CDR3 protein. The sample has about 350,000 distinct CDR3 sequences; approximately 15% are singletons. This clonotype was sampled from a woman in her twenties or thirties with Graves' hyperthyroidism. The V and J genes are TRBV7-2 and TRBJ2-5, with 10 bases aligning to TRBD2. Sequences were obtained from blood. The CDR3 DNA follows: TGTGCCAGCAGCTCGCGGACTAGCGGACAAGAGACCCAGTACTTC. Translated, it gives CASSSRTSGQETQYF.